The next 20 T cell receptor beta chains were all read from a single sample in a study of shared clonotypes between healthy human individuals. Terminally differentiated effector memory CD45RA+ cells were excluded from the naive CD8 cells, which were CD45RO-negative and positively selected for CCR7. Method: immunoSEQ multiplex PCR; TCRdb's copy keeps in-frame clones and lacks some. The table lists millions of clones, approximately 94% of them singletons. The source material was naive CD8+ T cells sorted from blood. Source of these receptors: a man aged 18 to 35 in good health.

V usage is TRBV25-1 and J usage is TRBJ2-6; D call uncertain. The CDR3 loop spans 15 amino acids. V was clipped by 2 bases and J by 2 bases, with 7 bases between them. The germline gives CDR1 MGHDK, CDR2 SYGVNS. The CDR3 region has the DNA TGTGCCAGCAGTGAAGGCCCGGCTGGGGCCAACGTCCTGACTTTC. Its translation is CASSEGPAGANVLTF.

The chain carries TRBV7-9 and TRBJ2-7; 7 bases fit TRBD2. This CDR3 contains 14 residues. CDR1 SEHNR and CDR2 FQNEAQ come from the germline V gene (reference sequence). J was trimmed by 3 bases and V by 4 bases; bases with no gene match: 6. DNA of the CDR3: TGTGCCAGCAGCTACGGAGGACTAGACTACGAGCAGTACTTC. Protein sequence: CASSYGGLDYEQYF.

The V and J genes are TRBV4-1 and TRBJ2-1; 7 bases align to TRBD2. CDR3 size: 15 residues. Per the germline V gene, CDR1 is MGHRA and CDR2 is YSYEKL. V lost 0 bases and J lost 8; bases outside the gene matches: 7. CDR3 sequence (DNA): TGCGCCAGCAGCCAAGAGCGGGAGTGGAACCATGAGCAGTTCTTC. This translates into CASSQEREWNHEQFF.

Of note for this clone: The same CDR3 is also encoded by other DNA sequences in this sample. The CDR3 DNA is TGTGCCAGCAGCCCATTGAGCTCCTACAATGAGCAGTTCTTC. This gives the protein CASSPLSSYNEQFF. The rearrangement joins TRBV27 to TRBJ2-1; no definite D call. With 6 bases removed from V and 0 bases from J, the gap between germline ends came to 9 bases. The CDR3 contains 14 residues. From germline, CDR1 is MNHEY and CDR2 SMNVEV (reference sequence).

The chain employs TRBV28 and TRBJ2-7; D is perhaps TRBD1 or TRBD2 (5 bases each). CDR3 length: 15 amino acids. The germline gives CDR1 MDHEN, CDR2 SYDVKM. Trimming took 2 bases from V and 0 from J, leaving 11 bases between them. The CDR3 loop reads CASSLGGSSSYEQYF. For the CDR3, the DNA is TGTGCCAGCAGTTTAGGGGGTTCAAGCTCCTACGAGCAGTACTTC.

The chain links TRBV9 to TRBJ1-3, with D hard to call. With 0 bases removed from V and 6 bases from J, the gap between germline ends came to 13 bases. CDR1 is SGDLS and CDR2 is YYNGEE in the germline V gene. The CDR3 length is 15 residues. The CDR3 spells CASSVDGGIQNTIYF. As DNA, the CDR3 is TGTGCCAGCAGCGTAGACGGCGGTATACAAAACACCATATATTTT.

The chain couples TRBV4-1 to TRBJ1-2; D remains ambiguous. Germline-derived CDR1 and CDR2 are MGHRA and YSYEKL. The CDR3 covers 14 residues. Trimming took 0 bases from V and 8 from J, leaving 13 bases between them. CDR3 amino acids: CASSQDPTSAGYTF. In DNA, the CDR3 is TGCGCCAGCAGCCAAGACCCAACTTCAGCAGGCTACACCTTC.

With regard to this clone: Compared with germline, one end of the junction differs, possibly owing to a read error. The same CDR3 is also encoded by other DNA sequences in this sample. This chain's CDR3 is CASTAGEAEKLFF. DNA for the CDR3: TGTGCCAGCACCGCAGGGGAAGCTGAAAAGCTGTTTTTT. The rearrangement uses TRBV2 and TRBJ1-4; maybe TRBD1 (6 bases). Germline assignment: CDR1 SNHLY and CDR2 FYNNEI. This CDR3 has 13 amino acids.

This clone was detected once. One end of the junction does not line up with germline, which may come from a read error. This chain joins TRBV29-1 and TRBJ2-5; 7 nucleotides match TRBD1. Germline V gives CDR1 SQVTM, CDR2 ANQGSEA. This CDR3 is 13 amino acids long. The CDR3 reads CSVHRDSQETQHF. In nucleotides, the CDR3 is TGCAGCGTTCACCGGGACAGCCAAGAGACCCAGCACTTC.

The chain is built from TRBV4-1 and TRBJ2-7, with TRBD2 matching over 7 bases. CDR3 size: 16 residues. CDR1 and CDR2 from the germline V gene are MGHRA and YSYEKL. With 1 base clipped from V and 2 bases from J, the junction kept 8 bases outside the gene matches. CDR3 amino acids: CASSQVSTGGTYEQYF. DNA for the CDR3: TGCGCCAGCAGCCAAGTTTCGACGGGGGGAACCTACGAGCAGTACTTC.

Here the CDR3 reads CASSQGRDFYEQYF. CDR3 sequence (DNA): TGTGCCAGCAGCCAAGGAAGGGACTTCTACGAGCAGTACTTC. The chain has TRBV4-2 and TRBJ2-7; D may be TRBD2 (6 bases). CDR1 LGHNA and CDR2 YNFKEQ come from the germline V gene. This CDR3 comprises 14 residues. The ends were cut back, 1 base at V and 3 bases at J, with 10 bases in the middle.

The sample holds a few counts of this clone. The chain has TRBV30 and TRBJ2-5; 10 nucleotides agree with TRBD1. Trimming removed 4 bases from V and 1 base from J; junction bases left unmatched: 6. The CDR3 extends over 15 amino acids. CDR1 GTSNPN and CDR2 SVGIG come from the germline V gene (reference sequence). DNA for the CDR3: TGTGCCTGGATGTGGACAGGGGGGGGCCAAGAGACCCAGTACTTC. Its protein is CAWMWTGGGQETQYF.

V gene TRBV7-8 combines with J gene TRBJ2-2, with D possibly matching TRBD2 (7 bases). Per the germline V gene, CDR1 is SGHVS and CDR2 is FQNEAQ. The CDR3 totals 18 residues. Trimming removed 6 bases from V and 1 base from J, with 21 bases in between. The CDR3 sequence is CASRGRGGDSGNTGELFF. The DNA for the CDR3 is TGTGCCAGCAGGGGGCGCGGGGGCGATTCGGGGAACACCGGGGAGCTGTTTTTT.

V is TRBV11-3 and J is TRBJ2-1; a possible D gene is TRBD1 (6 bases). This CDR3 is 16 amino acids long. V lost 5 bases and J 0 bases, leaving 14 bases between the germline ends. Germline CDR1 SGHNT, CDR2 YENEEA. CDR3 bases: TGTGCCAGCAGCGCTCTCACAGGGAGCTCCTACAATGAGCAGTTCTTC. It is translated as CASSALTGSSYNEQFF.

The genes are TRBV30 and TRBJ2-7; unclear D gene. V was shortened by 2 bases and J by 1 base, with 9 bases between the two germline ends. In germline, CDR1 is GTSNPN, CDR2 SVGIG (reference sequence). The CDR3 has 13 residues. DNA for the CDR3: TGTGCCTGGAGTACCCTTGGGTCCTACGAGCAGTACTTC. Its translation: CAWSTLGSYEQYF.

The chain links TRBV6-5 to TRBJ2-1; possible D gene TRBD2, 5 bases. The CDR3 is 13 residues long. Germline V CDR1 and CDR2: MNHEY, SVGAGI. Trimming left V 8 bases short and J 7 bases short, with 15 bases between. CDR3 nucleotide sequence: TGTGCCAGCGGAAAGCGGCCGGGGAATGAGCAGTTCTTC. Amino acid sequence: CASGKRPGNEQFF.

Notes on this clone: Other nucleotide sequences from this sample produce the same CDR3. The chain employs TRBV28 and TRBJ2-1; 7 nucleotides match TRBD1. This CDR3 comprises 14 residues. V lost 3 bases, J lost 4 bases, and 3 bases stayed unmatched. Germline V gives CDR1 MDHEN, CDR2 SYDVKM. This CDR3 reads CASSFGTVYNEQFF. The DNA for the CDR3 is TGTGCCAGCAGTTTTGGGACAGTTTACAATGAGCAGTTCTTC.

The chain uses TRBV4-3 and TRBJ2-1, with TRBD2 identical over 8 bases. V was clipped by 0 bases and J by 5 bases; unmatched bases: 15. CDR1 is LGHNA, CDR2 YSLEER, per germline. This CDR3 has 19 amino acids. CDR3 in amino acids: CASSQDTILDREGNNEQFF. The CDR3 coding sequence is TGCGCCAGCAGCCAAGACACAATTCTAGATCGGGAGGGGAACAATGAGCAGTTCTTC.

The chain has TRBV6-1 and TRBJ2-1; D could derive from TRBD1 or TRBD2 (5 bases each). Looked up from germline, CDR1 is MNHNS and CDR2 is SASEGT. The CDR3 is 15 residues long. V was cut by 0 bases and J by 2 bases, with 8 bases left in between. As DNA, the CDR3 is TGTGCCAGCAGTGAAGCAAGGGACCCCTACAATGAGCAGTTCTTC. It translates to CASSEARDPYNEQFF.

V gene TRBV6-5 combines with J gene TRBJ2-7; perhaps D is TRBD1 or TRBD2 (5 bases each). Germline lookup yields CDR1 MNHEY and CDR2 SVGAGI. This CDR3 has 14 amino acids. Trimming pared 2 bases from V and 1 base from J, leaving 9 bases between. The DNA of the CDR3 is TGTGCCAGCAGTTACCGCAGGGAGTCCTACGAGCAGTACTTC. It encodes CASSYRRESYEQYF.